This T cell receptor (beta chain) originates from a study of blood T cell repertoires in COVID-19. Assay: immunoSEQ multiplex PCR; the TCRdb copy retains only in-frame clones and omits some. The data hold under 250,000 clones, with about 89% observed a single time. Trimming cost V 5 bases and J 5 bases; bases outside gene matches: 10. From germline, CDR1 is SGHTA and CDR2 FQGTGA. CDR3 length equals 16 residues. Material for sequencing was peripheral blood. The TCR was taken from a woman aged 60-70 years who had recovered from COVID-19. This chain connects TRBV7-3 to TRBJ2-1, with 9 bases lining up with TRBD1. The DNA of the CDR3 is TGTGCCAGCAGCCGCCGAACCGGGACAGGGAACAATGAGCAGTTCTTC. Its protein is CASSRRTGTGNNEQFF.